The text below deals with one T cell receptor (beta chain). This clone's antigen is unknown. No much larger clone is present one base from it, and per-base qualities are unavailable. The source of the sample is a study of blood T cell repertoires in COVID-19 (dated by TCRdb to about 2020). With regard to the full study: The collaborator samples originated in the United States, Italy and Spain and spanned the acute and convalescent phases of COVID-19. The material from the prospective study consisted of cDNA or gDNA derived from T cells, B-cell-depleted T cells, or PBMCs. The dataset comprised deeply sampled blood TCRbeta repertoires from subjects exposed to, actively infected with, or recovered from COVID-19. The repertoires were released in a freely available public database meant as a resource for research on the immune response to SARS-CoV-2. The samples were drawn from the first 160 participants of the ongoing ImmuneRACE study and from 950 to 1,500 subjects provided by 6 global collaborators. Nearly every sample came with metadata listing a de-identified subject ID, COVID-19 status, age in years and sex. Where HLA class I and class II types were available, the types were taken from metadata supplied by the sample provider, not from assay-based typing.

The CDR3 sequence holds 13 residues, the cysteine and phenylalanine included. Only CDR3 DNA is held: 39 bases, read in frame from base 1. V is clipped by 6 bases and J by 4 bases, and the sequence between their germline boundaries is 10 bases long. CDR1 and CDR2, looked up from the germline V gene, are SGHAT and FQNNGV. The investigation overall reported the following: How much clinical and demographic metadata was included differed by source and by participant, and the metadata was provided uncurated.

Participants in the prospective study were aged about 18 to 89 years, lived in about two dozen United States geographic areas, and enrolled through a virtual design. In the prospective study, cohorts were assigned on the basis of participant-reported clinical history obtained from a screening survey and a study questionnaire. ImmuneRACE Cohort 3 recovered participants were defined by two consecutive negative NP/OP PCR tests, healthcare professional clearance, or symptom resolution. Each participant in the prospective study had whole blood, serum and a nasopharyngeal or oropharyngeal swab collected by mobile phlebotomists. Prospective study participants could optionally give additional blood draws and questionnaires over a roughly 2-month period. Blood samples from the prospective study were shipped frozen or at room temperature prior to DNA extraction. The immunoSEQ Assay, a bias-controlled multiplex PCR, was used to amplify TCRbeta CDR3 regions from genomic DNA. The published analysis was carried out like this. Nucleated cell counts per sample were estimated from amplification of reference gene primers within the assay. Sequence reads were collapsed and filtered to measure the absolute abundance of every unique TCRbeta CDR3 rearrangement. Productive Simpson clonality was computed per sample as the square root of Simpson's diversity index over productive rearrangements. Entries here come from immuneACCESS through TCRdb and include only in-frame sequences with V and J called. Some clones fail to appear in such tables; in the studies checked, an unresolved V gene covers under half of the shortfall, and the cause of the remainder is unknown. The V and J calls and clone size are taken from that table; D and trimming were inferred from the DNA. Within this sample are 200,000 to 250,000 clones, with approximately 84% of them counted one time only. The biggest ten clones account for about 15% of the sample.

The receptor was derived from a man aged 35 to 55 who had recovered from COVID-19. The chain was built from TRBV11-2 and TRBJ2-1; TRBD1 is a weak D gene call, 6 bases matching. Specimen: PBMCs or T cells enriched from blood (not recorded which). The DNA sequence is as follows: TGTGCCAGCAGGTCAGACAGGTACAATGAGCAGTTCTTC. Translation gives CASRSDRYNEQFF.